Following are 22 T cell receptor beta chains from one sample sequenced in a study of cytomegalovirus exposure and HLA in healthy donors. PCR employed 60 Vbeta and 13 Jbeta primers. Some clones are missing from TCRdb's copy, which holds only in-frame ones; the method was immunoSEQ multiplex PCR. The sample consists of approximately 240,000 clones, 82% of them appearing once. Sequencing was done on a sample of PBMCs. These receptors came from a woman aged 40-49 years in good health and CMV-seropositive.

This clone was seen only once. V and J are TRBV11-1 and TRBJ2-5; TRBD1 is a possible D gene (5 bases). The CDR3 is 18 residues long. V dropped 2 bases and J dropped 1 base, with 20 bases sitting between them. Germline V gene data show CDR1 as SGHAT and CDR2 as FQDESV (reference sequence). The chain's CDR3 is CASSLSDIQAQFQETQYF. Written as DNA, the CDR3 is TGTGCCAGCAGCTTATCGGACATCCAAGCCCAATTCCAAGAGACCCAGTACTTC.

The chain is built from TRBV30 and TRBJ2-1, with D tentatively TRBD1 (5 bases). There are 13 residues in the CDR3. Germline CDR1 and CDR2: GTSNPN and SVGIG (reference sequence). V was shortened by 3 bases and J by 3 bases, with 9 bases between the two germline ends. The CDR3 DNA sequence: TGTGCCTGGAGGCGAACAGGCTACAATGAGCAGTTCTTC. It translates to CAWRRTGYNEQFF.

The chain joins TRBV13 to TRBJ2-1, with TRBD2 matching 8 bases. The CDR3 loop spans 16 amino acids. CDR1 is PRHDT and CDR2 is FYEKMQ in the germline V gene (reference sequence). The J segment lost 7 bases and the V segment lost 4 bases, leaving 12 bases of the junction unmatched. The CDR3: CASSSTPTSGRNEQFF. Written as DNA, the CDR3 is TGTGCCAGCAGCTCCACACCCACTAGCGGACGGAATGAGCAGTTCTTC.

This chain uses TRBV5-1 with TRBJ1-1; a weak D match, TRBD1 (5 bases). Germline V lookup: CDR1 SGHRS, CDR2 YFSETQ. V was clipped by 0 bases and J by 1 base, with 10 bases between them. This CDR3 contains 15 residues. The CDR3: CASSLVGRGNTEAFF. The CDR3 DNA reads TGCGCCAGCAGCTTGGTGGGGCGGGGGAACACTGAAGCTTTCTTT.

CDR3 coding DNA: TGTGCCAGCTCCGCTCCCTTAAACAGGGGGCTCAGATCTAACTATGGCTACACCTTC. It codes for CASSAPLNRGLRSNYGYTF. This chain connects TRBV9 to TRBJ1-2; the match to TRBD1 covers 9 bases. V lost 7 bases to trimming and J lost 0 bases; unmatched junction nucleotides: 19. Germline CDR1 is SGDLS and CDR2 is YYNGEE. The CDR3 is made up of 19 amino acids.

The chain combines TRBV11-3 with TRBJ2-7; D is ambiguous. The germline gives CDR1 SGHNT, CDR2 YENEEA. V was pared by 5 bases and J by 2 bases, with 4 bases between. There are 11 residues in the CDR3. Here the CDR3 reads CASSQAYEQYF. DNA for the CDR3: TGTGCCAGCAGCCAGGCCTACGAGCAGTACTTC. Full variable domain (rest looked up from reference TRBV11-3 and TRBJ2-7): EAGVVQSPRYKIIEKKQPVAFWCNPISGHNTLYWYLQNLGQGPELLIRYENEEAVDDSQLPKDRFSAERLKGVDSTLKIQPAELGDSAVYLCASSQAYEQYFGPGTRLTVT.

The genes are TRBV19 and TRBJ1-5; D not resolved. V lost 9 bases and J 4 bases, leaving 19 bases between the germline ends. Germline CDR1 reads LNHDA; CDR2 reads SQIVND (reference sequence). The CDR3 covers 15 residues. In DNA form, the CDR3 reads TGTGCCAGCACCCTTACTCGGGTTGGGAATCAGCCCCAGCATTTT. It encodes CASTLTRVGNQPQHF.

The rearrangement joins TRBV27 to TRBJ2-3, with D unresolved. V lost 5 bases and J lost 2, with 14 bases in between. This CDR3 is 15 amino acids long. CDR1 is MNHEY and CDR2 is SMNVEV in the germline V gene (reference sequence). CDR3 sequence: CASSIGTQATDTQYF. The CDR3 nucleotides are TGTGCCAGCAGTATCGGAACCCAGGCCACAGATACGCAGTATTTT.

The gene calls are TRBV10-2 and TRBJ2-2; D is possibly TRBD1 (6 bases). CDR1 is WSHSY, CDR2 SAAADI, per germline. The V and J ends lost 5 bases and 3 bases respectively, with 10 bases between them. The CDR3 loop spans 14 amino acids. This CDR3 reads CASSKAGDTGELFF. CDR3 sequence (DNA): TGCGCCAGCAGTAAGGCAGGGGACACCGGGGAGCTGTTTTTT.

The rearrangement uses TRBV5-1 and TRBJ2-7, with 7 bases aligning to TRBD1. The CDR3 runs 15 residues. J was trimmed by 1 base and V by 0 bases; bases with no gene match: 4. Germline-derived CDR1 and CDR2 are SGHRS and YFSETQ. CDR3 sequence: CASSLEDRTSYEQYF. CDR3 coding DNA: TGCGCCAGCAGCTTGGAGGACAGGACTTCCTACGAGCAGTACTTC.

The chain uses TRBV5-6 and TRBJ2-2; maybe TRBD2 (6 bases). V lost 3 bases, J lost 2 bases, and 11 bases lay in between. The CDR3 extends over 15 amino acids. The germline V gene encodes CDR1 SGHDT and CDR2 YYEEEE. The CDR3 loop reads CASSSRDLNTGELFF. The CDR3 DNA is TGTGCCAGCAGCTCCCGGGACTTAAACACCGGGGAGCTGTTTTTT.

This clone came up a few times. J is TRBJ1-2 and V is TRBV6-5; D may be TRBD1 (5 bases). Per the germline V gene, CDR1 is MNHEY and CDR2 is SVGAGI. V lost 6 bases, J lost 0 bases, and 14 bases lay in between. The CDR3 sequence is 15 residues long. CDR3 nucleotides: TGTGCCAGCAGACCACCGACAGAAACTAACTATGGCTACACCTTC. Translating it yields CASRPPTETNYGYTF.

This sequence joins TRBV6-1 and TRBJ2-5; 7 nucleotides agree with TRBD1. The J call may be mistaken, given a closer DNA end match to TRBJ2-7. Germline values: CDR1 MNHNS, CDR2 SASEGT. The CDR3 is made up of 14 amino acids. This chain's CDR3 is CASSADRSSYEQYF. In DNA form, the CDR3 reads TGTGCCAGCAGTGCGGACAGGAGCTCCTACGAGCAGTACTTC.

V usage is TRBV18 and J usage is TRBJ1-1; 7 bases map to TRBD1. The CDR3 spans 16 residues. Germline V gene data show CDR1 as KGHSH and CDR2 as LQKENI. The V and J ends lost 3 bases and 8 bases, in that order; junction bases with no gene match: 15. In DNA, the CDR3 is TGTGCCAGCTCACCCCGGAGGACCCAACAGGGGTTAGAAGCTTTCTTT. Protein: CASSPRRTQQGLEAFF.

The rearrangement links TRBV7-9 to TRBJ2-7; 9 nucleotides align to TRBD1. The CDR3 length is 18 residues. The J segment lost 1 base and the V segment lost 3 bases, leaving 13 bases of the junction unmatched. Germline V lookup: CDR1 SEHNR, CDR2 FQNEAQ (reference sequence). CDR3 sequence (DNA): TGTGCCAGCAGCTTCCTAAAGGGACAGGGACTGAGGTCCTACGAGCAGTACTTC. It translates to CASSFLKGQGLRSYEQYF.

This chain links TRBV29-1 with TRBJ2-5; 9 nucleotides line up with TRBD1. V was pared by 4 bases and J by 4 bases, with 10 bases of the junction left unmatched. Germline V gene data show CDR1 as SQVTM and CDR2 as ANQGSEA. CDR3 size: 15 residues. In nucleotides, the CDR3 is TGCAGCGTTGTGGGGGACAGGGTTAGAGGAGAGACCCAGTACTTC. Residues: CSVVGDRVRGETQYF.

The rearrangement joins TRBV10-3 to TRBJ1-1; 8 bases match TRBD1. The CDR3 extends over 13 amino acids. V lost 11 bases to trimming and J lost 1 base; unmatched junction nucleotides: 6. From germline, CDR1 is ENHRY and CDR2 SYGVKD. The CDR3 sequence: CAERQGPNTEAFF. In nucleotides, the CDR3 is TGTGCCGAGCGACAGGGGCCGAACACTGAAGCTTTCTTT.

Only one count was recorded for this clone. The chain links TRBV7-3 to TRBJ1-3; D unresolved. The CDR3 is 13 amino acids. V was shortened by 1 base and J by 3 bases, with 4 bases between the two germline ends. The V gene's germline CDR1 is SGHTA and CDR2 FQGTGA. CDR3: CASSLIGGNTIYF. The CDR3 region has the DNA TGTGCCAGCAGCTTAATCGGTGGAAACACCATATATTTT.

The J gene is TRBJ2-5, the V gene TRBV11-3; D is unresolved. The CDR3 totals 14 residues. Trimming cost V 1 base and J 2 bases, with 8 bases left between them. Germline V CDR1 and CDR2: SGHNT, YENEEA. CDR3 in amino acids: CASSLVQVQETQYF. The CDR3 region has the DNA TGTGCCAGCAGCTTAGTCCAGGTTCAAGAGACCCAGTACTTC.

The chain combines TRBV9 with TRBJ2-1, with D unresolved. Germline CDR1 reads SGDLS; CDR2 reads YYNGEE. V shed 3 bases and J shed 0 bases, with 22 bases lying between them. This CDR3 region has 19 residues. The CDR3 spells CASSDTAEPKSSSYNEQFF. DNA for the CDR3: TGTGCCAGCAGCGATACGGCGGAGCCAAAATCAAGCTCCTACAATGAGCAGTTCTTC.

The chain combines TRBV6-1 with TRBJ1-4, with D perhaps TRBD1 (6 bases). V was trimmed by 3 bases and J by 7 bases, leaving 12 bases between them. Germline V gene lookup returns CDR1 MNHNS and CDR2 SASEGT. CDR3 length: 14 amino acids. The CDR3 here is CASSEGGGGEKLFF. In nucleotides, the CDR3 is TGTGCCAGCAGTGAGGGGGGCGGGGGTGAAAAACTGTTTTTT.

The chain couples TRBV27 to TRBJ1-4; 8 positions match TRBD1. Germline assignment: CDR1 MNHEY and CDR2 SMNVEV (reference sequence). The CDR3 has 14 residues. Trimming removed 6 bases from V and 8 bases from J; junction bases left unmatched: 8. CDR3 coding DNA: TGTGCCAGCAGACAATCCGGGACAGGAGAAAAACTGTTTTTT. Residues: CASRQSGTGEKLFF.